These 26 T cell receptor beta chains were sequenced from one sample in a study of tissue T cells after allogeneic stem cell transplantation. Sequenced by immunoSEQ multiplex PCR; TCRdb stores in-frame clones only, minus some. The sample lists around 17,000 clones, 70% occurring once. The sequenced sample was spleen. The receptor source for this set is a female BALB/c mouse in good health. The MHC haplotype of this mouse line is H2-d.

Note on this clone: The gene names here belong to mouse. The read comes to an end 1 residue before the CDR3 does, leaving the germline J gene to fill in the end. The rearrangement uses TRBV29 and TRBJ2-5, with D tentatively TRBD1 (6 bases). The CDR3 covers 13 residues. Germline V CDR1 and CDR2: MSHET, SYDVDS. Trimming pared 5 bases from V and 5 bases from J, leaving 11 bases between. The CDR3 region is CASSPGRGDTQYF. The sequenced part of the CDR3 DNA is TGTGCTAGCAGTCCCGGCAGGGGAGACACCCAGTAC. The full variable domain, its missing parts supplied by reference TRBV29 and TRBJ2-5, is DMKVTQMPRYLIKRMGENVLLECGQDMSHETMYWYRQDPGLGLQLIYISYDVDSNSEGDIPKGYRVSRKKREHFSLILDSAKTNQTSVYFCASSPGRGDTQYFGPGTRLLVL.

Comment on this clone: Gene names refer to mouse genes. Sequencing ends 1 residue short of the CDR3 end; the germline J gene provides the rest. This sequence joins TRBV1 and TRBJ1-6, with D hard to call. TRBJ1-6 is an ORF, with its function uncertain. The CDR3 is made up of 14 amino acids. V was pared by 0 bases and J by 3 bases, with 3 bases between. Per germline, CDR1 NSQYPW and CDR2 LRSPGD (reference sequence). CDR3 DNA (partial): TGCACCTGCAGTGCAGATTTCTATAATTCGCCCCTCTAC. Protein: CTCSADFYNSPLY. The whole CDR3 protein reads CTCSADFYNSPLYF.

Notes on this clone: Genes and germline come from the mouse. The CDR3 DNA, read in part, is TGTGCCTGGAGTCTAGAGACAGGGGTTGAACAGTAC. It encodes CAWSLETGVEQY. The entire CDR3 protein reads CAWSLETGVEQYF. J is TRBJ2-7 and V is TRBV31; 8 nucleotides align to TRBD1. The read halts 1 residue ahead of the CDR3 end, with the missing end drawn from the germline J gene. This CDR3 has 13 residues. The trim removed 0 bases at V and 6 bases at J, leaving 4 bases unmatched. Per the germline V gene, CDR1 is GKSSPN and CDR2 is SITVG.

As concerns this clone: Gene names follow the mouse nomenclature. The CDR3 goes on 1 residue after the read ends, and that part is filled in from the germline J gene. This chain links TRBV3 with TRBJ2-7, with D possibly being TRBD1 (6 bases). The CDR3 runs 12 residues. V was shortened by 5 bases and J by 3 bases, with 8 bases between the two germline ends. CDR1 is SNHLY and CDR2 is FYNGKV in the germline V gene (reference sequence). The CDR3 region is CASSGDNYEQYF. The DNA read from the CDR3 is TGTGCCAGCAGCGGGGACAACTATGAACAGTAC.

Concerning this clone itself: Gene names and germline match the mouse. The CDR3 end is not reached by the read, which stops 1 residue before it; the germline J gene fills it in. This chain links TRBV31 with TRBJ1-2; 9 bases match TRBD1. From germline, CDR1 is GKSSPN and CDR2 SITVG. V gave up 0 bases and J gave up 4 bases; unmatched junction bases: 6. The CDR3 spans 15 residues. The sequenced CDR3 bases are TGTGCCTGGAGTCTGCCCGGGACAGGGAGCTCCGACTACACC. This encodes CAWSLPGTGSSDYT. The whole CDR3 sequence reads CAWSLPGTGSSDYTF.

This clone was picked up a small number of times. Genes and germline are mouse. CDR3 sequence reads: CASRQRDKYEQYF. CDR3 DNA, as far as it was read: TGTGCCAGCAGACAAAGGGACAAATATGAACAGTAC. The V call is TRBV19, the J call TRBJ2-7, with D tentatively TRBD1 (6 bases). The CDR3 is cut off 1 residue early in the read; its end comes from the germline J gene. The CDR3 has 13 residues. The germline V gene has CDR1 FNHDT and CDR2 SITEND (reference sequence). Trimming left V 5 bases short and J 4 bases short, with 13 bases between.

To note about this clone: Gene and germline names: mouse. The observed sequence ends 1 residue before the CDR3 terminus, with the missing tail filled in from the germline J gene. The chain has TRBV29 and TRBJ2-4, with D tentatively TRBD2 (5 bases). Trimming removed 0 bases at V and 2 bases at J, with 9 bases between. This CDR3 has 15 residues. Germline V gene sequence: CDR1 MSHET, CDR2 SYDVDS. Partial CDR3 DNA: TGTGCTAGCAGTTTATCGATGGGGTATCAAAACACCTTGTAC. Its protein product is CASSLSMGYQNTLY. The whole CDR3 protein is CASSLSMGYQNTLYF.

A remark on this clone: Mouse germline and gene names are used. The read gets to within 1 residue of the CDR3 end, and the germline J gene fills in the rest. This rearrangement joins TRBV13-1 to TRBJ2-5; D remains unclear. Trimming pared 3 bases from V and 5 bases from J, leaving 7 bases between. This CDR3 is built from 12 residues. CDR1 is NSHNY and CDR2 is SYGAGN in the germline V gene. CDR3 region: CASSGDGDTQYF. The part of the CDR3 DNA that was read is TGTGCCAGCAGTGGCGACGGAGACACCCAGTAC.

About this clone: Gene names and germline match the mouse. The CDR3 DNA, read in part, is TGTGCCAGCAGCACAGGGGCGACAAACTCCGACTACACC. Protein: CASSTGATNSDYT. The whole CDR3 region reads CASSTGATNSDYTF. The rearrangement links TRBV19 to TRBJ1-2; 7 bases map to TRBD1. Read sequence stops 1 residue before the CDR3 end, and the germline J gene provides the missing end. The V gene end was trimmed by 5 bases and the J gene end by 0 bases; junction bases not matched to a gene: 4. This CDR3 comprises 14 residues. CDR1 and CDR2 from the germline V gene are FNHDT and SITEND (reference sequence).

About this clone itself: Any gene name here is a mouse gene name. The missing CDR3 end, 1 residue past where the read stops, is filled in from the germline J gene. The V and J genes are TRBV13-3 and TRBJ1-4; D call uncertain. This CDR3 spans 14 amino acids. The germline V and J ends were trimmed by 1 base and 7 bases, with 11 bases remaining between them. Germline CDR1 reads NNHDY; CDR2 reads SYVADS. The CDR3 sequence is CASSDWVSGERLFF. CDR3 DNA (partial): TGTGCCAGCAGTGATTGGGTCAGCGGCGAAAGATTATTT.

As to this clone: Gene names are the mouse ones. The CDR3 end lies 1 residue beyond the end of the read and is filled in from the germline J gene. The rearrangement joins TRBV1 to TRBJ1-5; D ambiguous. Trimming pared 0 bases from V and 6 bases from J, leaving 9 bases between. The CDR3 spans 14 residues. The germline V gene has CDR1 NSQYPW and CDR2 LRSPGD (reference sequence). CDR3 protein: CTCSAEAEAQAPLF. Incomplete CDR3 DNA: TGCACCTGCAGTGCAGAGGCAGAGGCCCAGGCTCCGCTT. Combining the CDR3 with reference TRBV1 and TRBJ1-5 gives the whole variable domain VTLLEQNPRWRLVPRGQAVNLRCILKNSQYPWMSWYQQDLQKQLQWLFTLRSPGDKEVKSLPGADYLATRVTDTELRLQVANMSQGRTLYCTCSAEAEAQAPLFGEGTRLSVL.

Remarks on this clone: Mouse names are used for the genes. The read falls 1 residue short of the CDR3 end, and the missing part is taken from the germline J gene. The rearrangement uses TRBV13-1 and TRBJ1-6; D is uncertain. TRBJ1-6 is designated an ORF whose function remains uncertain. Germline CDR1 and CDR2: NSHNY and SYGAGN. The V end lost 2 bases, the J end lost 0 bases, and 6 bases lay between the germline ends. The CDR3 spans 15 residues. CDR3 amino acids: CASSESNSYNSPLYF. The sequenced CDR3 bases are TGTGCCAGCAGTGAGAGCAATTCCTATAATTCGCCCCTCTAC.

About this clone itself: Gene and germline names: mouse. Sequencing ends 1 residue short of the CDR3 end; the germline J gene provides the rest. This chain uses TRBV29 with TRBJ2-7; maybe TRBD1 (5 bases). Trimming removed 1 base from V and 2 bases from J, with 9 bases in between. The CDR3 has 14 amino acids. Germline lookup yields CDR1 MSHET and CDR2 SYDVDS. CDR3 amino acids: CASSLFGQTYEQYF. The part of the CDR3 DNA that was read is TGTGCTAGCAGTTTATTTGGACAAACCTATGAACAGTAC.

Note on this clone: All gene names here are mouse names. CDR3 bases read: TGTGCCAGCAGGGGGGGGCGAGGGAACTATGCTGAGCAGTTC. It specifies CASRGGRGNYAEQF. In full, the CDR3 is CASRGGRGNYAEQFF. V and J are TRBV13-1 and TRBJ2-1, with 8 nucleotides matching TRBD2. The read comes to an end 1 residue before the CDR3 does, leaving the germline J gene to fill in the end. Germline V gene sequence: CDR1 NSHNY, CDR2 SYGAGN. The CDR3 consists of 15 residues. Trimming took 5 bases from V and 1 from J; bases not matched to a gene: 5.

A word on this clone: Gene names follow the mouse nomenclature. The CDR3 end falls 1 residue outside the read, so it is completed with the germline J gene. This sequence joins TRBV13-2 and TRBJ2-4, with a possible D match to TRBD2 (7 bases). Per germline, CDR1 NNHNN and CDR2 SYGAGS (reference sequence). Trimming cost V 0 bases and J 6 bases, with 8 bases left between them. The CDR3 runs to 13 residues. The covered CDR3 bases are TGTGCCAGCGGTGATGCTGGGGGCAACACCTTGTAC. Its translation is CASGDAGGNTLY. Given in full, the CDR3 is CASGDAGGNTLYF.

Turning to this clone: These gene names are mouse names. With the read ending 1 residue before the CDR3 end, the germline J gene is used to fill in that end. The gene calls are TRBV13-2 and TRBJ2-5; the match to TRBD2 covers 8 bases. V gave up 0 bases and J gave up 5 bases; unmatched junction bases: 5. Germline V gives CDR1 NNHNN, CDR2 SYGAGS (reference sequence). This CDR3 has 15 residues. The CDR3 is CASGDGGGGADTQYF. The sequenced part of the CDR3 DNA is TGTGCCAGCGGTGATGGAGGGGGGGGCGCAGACACCCAGTAC.

This clone has just a few counts. Germline and genes: mouse. Incomplete CDR3 DNA: TGTGCCAGCAGCCAATCCGGGACAGGGGCCTATGAACAGTAC. Translation: CASSQSGTGAYEQY. The whole CDR3 is CASSQSGTGAYEQYF. This chain joins TRBV5 and TRBJ2-7; 10 nucleotides line up with TRBD1. The read ends 1 residue early relative to the CDR3; the germline J gene fills the gap. The CDR3 is 15 residues long. Germline V CDR1 and CDR2: LGHNA, YNLKQL (reference sequence). V shed 2 bases and J 2 bases; nucleotides not matched to a gene: 3.

This clone came up a few times. The gene symbols are mouse symbols. The read halts 1 residue ahead of the CDR3 end, with the missing end drawn from the germline J gene. This sample includes further DNA sequences coding for the same CDR3. This sequence joins TRBV13-2 and TRBJ2-7; 13 nucleotides line up with TRBD2. V shed 5 bases, J shed 4 bases, and the junction held 6 bases outside the gene matches. Germline-derived CDR1 and CDR2 are NNHNN and SYGAGS (reference sequence). The CDR3 extends over 15 amino acids. CDR3 DNA (partial): TGTGCCAGCGGGGGGGGACTGGGGGGGGTTTATGAACAGTAC. Encoded protein: CASGGGLGGVYEQY. The entire CDR3 sequence reads CASGGGLGGVYEQYF.

As concerns this clone: The gene names given are mouse names. CDR3 bases read: TGTGCTAGCAGTAGTTTGAAAAACACCGGGCAGCTCTAC. This encodes CASSSLKNTGQLY. The CDR3 in full is CASSSLKNTGQLYF. The chain has TRBV17 and TRBJ2-2; no clear D gene. The sequence runs out 1 residue before the end of the CDR3; the remainder is reconstructed from the germline J gene. Trimming shortened V by 3 bases and J by 1 base, and 6 bases separated the two germline ends. The CDR3 is made up of 14 amino acids. CDR1 is MNHDT, CDR2 YYDKIL, per germline.

To note about this clone: The genes and germline here are from mouse. The CDR3 goes on 1 residue after the read ends, and that part is filled in from the germline J gene. The rearrangement links TRBV13-2 to TRBJ2-5; D is possibly TRBD1 (7 bases). V was cut by 0 bases and J by 2 bases, with 13 bases left in between. CDR3 size: 16 residues. Germline CDR1 is NNHNN and CDR2 is SYGAGS (reference sequence). CDR3 bases read: TGTGCCAGCGGTGATGCAAGGGGGCGGGGCCAAGACACCCAGTAC. This codes for CASGDARGRGQDTQY. Given in full, the CDR3 is CASGDARGRGQDTQYF.

Notes on this clone: The junction departs from the called germline gene at one end, perhaps through a read error. Gene names and germline match the mouse. The read gets to within 1 residue of the CDR3 end, and the germline J gene fills in the rest. The chain has TRBV5 and TRBJ2-5; D is uncertain. Germline values: CDR1 LGHNA, CDR2 YNLKQL (reference sequence). The CDR3 length is 13 residues. The CDR3 sequence is CAGSQDTWDTQYF. The CDR3 bases that were read are TGTGCCGGCAGCCAAGATACGTGGGACACCCAGTAC.

With regard to this clone: Genes and germline come from the mouse. The read ends 1 residue before the CDR3 terminus; that terminus is restored from the germline J gene. The V and J genes are TRBV20 and TRBJ2-4, with a tentative D call TRBD1 (5 bases). Germline CDR1 and CDR2: GFQATS and STVNSAI. The CDR3 has 13 amino acids. V lost 5 bases to trimming and J lost 1 base, with 10 bases between them. This CDR3 reads CGAQGVGQNTLYF. The DNA read from the CDR3 is TGTGGTGCTCAGGGAGTGGGTCAAAACACCTTGTAC. Looking up the rest from reference TRBV20 and TRBJ2-4 gives the full variable domain: GALVYQYPRRTICKSGTSMRMECQAVGFQATSVAWYRQSPQKTFELIALSTVNSAIKYEQNFTQEKFPISHPNLSFSSMTVLNAYLEDRGLYLCGAQGVGQNTLYFGAGTRLSVL.

This clone has a handful of counts. Gene names refer to mouse genes. The CDR3 end falls 1 residue outside the read, so it is completed with the germline J gene. The rearrangement links TRBV20 to TRBJ2-4; 10 bases match TRBD1. Per germline, CDR1 GFQATS and CDR2 STVNSAI. After removal of 0 bases from V and 4 bases from J, the junction contained 1 base not matched to a gene. The CDR3 runs to 14 residues. CDR3 sequence: CGAREGTGENTLYF. CDR3 DNA, as far as it was read: TGTGGTGCTAGGGAAGGGACAGGGGAAAACACCTTGTAC. Combining the CDR3 with reference TRBV20 and TRBJ2-4 gives the whole variable domain GALVYQYPRRTICKSGTSMRMECQAVGFQATSVAWYRQSPQKTFELIALSTVNSAIKYEQNFTQEKFPISHPNLSFSSMTVLNAYLEDRGLYLCGAREGTGENTLYFGAGTRLSVL.

Regarding this clone: Gene names refer to mouse genes. The read is 1 residue too short to cover the CDR3 end, so that end is filled in from the germline J gene. This chain joins TRBV13-2 and TRBJ2-3; TRBD1 or TRBD2 may be the D gene (5 bases each). CDR3 length: 17 amino acids. The V end was cut by 0 bases, the J end by 2 bases, with 16 bases between. CDR1 is NNHNN and CDR2 is SYGAGS in the germline V gene (reference sequence). The DNA read from the CDR3 is TGTGCCAGCGGTGATGGGTATGGGGCGCAAGATGCAGAAACGCTGTAT. The encoded protein is CASGDGYGAQDAETLY. The whole CDR3 is CASGDGYGAQDAETLYF.

In the case of this clone: Mouse germline and gene names are used. The read is 1 residue too short to cover the CDR3 end, so that end is filled in from the germline J gene. This chain uses TRBV5 with TRBJ1-6; a weak D match, TRBD1 (6 bases). TRBJ1-6 is recorded as an ORF, its role being uncertain. The CDR3 contains 17 residues. Trimming left V 0 bases short and J 3 bases short, with 12 bases between. Germline CDR1 and CDR2: LGHNA and YNLKQL (reference sequence). This CDR3 is CASSQDLGHNYNSPLYF. The sequenced part of the CDR3 DNA is TGTGCCAGCAGCCAAGATTTGGGACACAACTATAATTCGCCCCTCTAC.

Details on this clone: Germline and genes: mouse. The missing CDR3 end, 1 residue past where the read stops, is filled in from the germline J gene. The chain couples TRBV3 to TRBJ2-7; D ambiguous. CDR3 size: 13 residues. Trimming took 2 bases from V and 3 from J, leaving 8 bases between them. Germline CDR1 reads SNHLY; CDR2 reads FYNGKV (reference sequence). CDR3 bases read: TGTGCCAGCAGCTTACCAGGAAACTATGAACAGTAC. Amino acid sequence: CASSLPGNYEQY. The CDR3 as a whole reads CASSLPGNYEQYF.